This TCR beta chain was recovered during a study of blood T cell repertoires in COVID-19. Whole-study context: Sources were T cells, B-cell-depleted T cells, or PBMCs; the material itself was cDNA or gDNA.

CDR1 is MGHRA and CDR2 is YSYEKL in the germline V gene. The trim removed 4 bases at V and 1 base at J, leaving 8 bases unmatched. This CDR3 has 18 amino acids. The method was immunoSEQ multiplex PCR; TCRdb's version includes in-frame clones alone and lacks a portion of them. The table lists 70,000 to 90,000 clones, roughly 84% of them singletons, with around 11% in the top ten. This clone occurred once. This chain connects TRBV4-1 to TRBJ2-2; 11 bases are shared with TRBD2. The sequence derives from a man between 65 and 85 years old with acute or convalescent COVID-19. Sequences were obtained from peripheral blood. The CDR3: CASSPGTSGGLNTGELFF. Written as DNA, the CDR3 is TGCGCCAGCAGCCCGGGCACTAGCGGGGGCCTGAACACCGGGGAGCTGTTTTTT.